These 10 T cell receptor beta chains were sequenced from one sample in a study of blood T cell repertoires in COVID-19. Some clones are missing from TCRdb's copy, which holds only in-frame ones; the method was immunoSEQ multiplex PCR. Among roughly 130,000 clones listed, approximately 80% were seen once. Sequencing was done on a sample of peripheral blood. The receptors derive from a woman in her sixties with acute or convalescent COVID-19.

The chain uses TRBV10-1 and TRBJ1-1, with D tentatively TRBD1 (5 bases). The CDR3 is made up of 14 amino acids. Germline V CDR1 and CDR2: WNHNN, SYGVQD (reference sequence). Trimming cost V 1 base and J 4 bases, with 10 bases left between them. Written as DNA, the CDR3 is TGCGCCAGCAGTGAGTACAGACAGTCCACTGAAGCTTTCTTT. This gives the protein CASSEYRQSTEAFF.

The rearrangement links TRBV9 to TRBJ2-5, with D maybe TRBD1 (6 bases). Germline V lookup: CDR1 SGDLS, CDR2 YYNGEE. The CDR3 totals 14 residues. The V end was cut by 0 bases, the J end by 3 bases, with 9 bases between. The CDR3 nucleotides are TGTGCCAGCAGCGTAGGGGCAGGGGAAGAGACCCAGTACTTC. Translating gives CASSVGAGEETQYF.

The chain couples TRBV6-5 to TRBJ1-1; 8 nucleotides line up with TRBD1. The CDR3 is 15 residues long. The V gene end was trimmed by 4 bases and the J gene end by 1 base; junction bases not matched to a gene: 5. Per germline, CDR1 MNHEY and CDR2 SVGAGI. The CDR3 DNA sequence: TGTGCCAGCAGTTTATCGGGGACAGGGAACACTGAAGCTTTCTTT. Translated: CASSLSGTGNTEAFF.

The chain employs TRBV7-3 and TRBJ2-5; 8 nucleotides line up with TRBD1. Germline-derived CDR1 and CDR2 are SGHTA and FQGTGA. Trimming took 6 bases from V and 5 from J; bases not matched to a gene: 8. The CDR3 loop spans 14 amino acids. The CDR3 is CASSGQGAGETQYF. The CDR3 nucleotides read TGTGCCAGCAGTGGGCAGGGGGCCGGTGAGACCCAGTACTTC.

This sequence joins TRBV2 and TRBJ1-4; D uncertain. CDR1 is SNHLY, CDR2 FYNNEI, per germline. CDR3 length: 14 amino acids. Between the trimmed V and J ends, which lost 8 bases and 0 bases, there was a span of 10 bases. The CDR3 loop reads CASCGFATNEKLFF. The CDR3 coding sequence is TGTGCCAGCTGCGGGTTTGCAACTAATGAAAAACTGTTTTTT.

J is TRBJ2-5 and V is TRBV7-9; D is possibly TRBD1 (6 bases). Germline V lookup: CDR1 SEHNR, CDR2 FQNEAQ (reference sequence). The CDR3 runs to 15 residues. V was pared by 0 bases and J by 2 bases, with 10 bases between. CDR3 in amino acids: CASSLARQVQETQYF. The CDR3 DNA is TGTGCCAGCAGCTTAGCCAGACAGGTACAAGAGACCCAGTACTTC.

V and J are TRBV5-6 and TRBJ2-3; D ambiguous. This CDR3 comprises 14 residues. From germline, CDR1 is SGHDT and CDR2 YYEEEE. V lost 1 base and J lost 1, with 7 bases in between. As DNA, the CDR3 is TGTGCCAGCAGCTTGTTCCTCCGCACAGATACGCAGTATTTT. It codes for CASSLFLRTDTQYF.

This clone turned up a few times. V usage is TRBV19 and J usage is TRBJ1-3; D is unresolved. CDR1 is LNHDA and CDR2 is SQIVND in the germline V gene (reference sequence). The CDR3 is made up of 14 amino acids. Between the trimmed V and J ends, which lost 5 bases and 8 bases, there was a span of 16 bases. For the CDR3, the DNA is TGTGCCAGTAGTGCAGGTCCCACTTGGGACACCATATATTTT. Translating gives CASSAGPTWDTIYF.

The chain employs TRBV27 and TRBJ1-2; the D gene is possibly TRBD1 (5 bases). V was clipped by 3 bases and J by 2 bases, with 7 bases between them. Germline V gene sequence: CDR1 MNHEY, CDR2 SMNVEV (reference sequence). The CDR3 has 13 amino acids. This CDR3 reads CASSFGGNYGYTF. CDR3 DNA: TGTGCCAGCAGTTTCGGGGGGAACTATGGCTACACCTTC.

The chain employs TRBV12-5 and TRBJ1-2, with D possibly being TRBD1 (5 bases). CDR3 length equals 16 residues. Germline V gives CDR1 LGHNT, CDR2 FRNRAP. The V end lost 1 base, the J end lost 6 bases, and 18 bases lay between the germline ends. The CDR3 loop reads CASGLEPRRGLDGYTF. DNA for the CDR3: TGTGCTAGTGGTTTGGAACCCAGGAGGGGCCTGGATGGCTACACCTTC.